This T cell receptor (beta chain) comes out of a study of regulatory T cells in long-lasting Graves disease. This clonotype was counted ten times or more. As yet, its antigen is unknown. The germline CDR1 and CDR2 sequences are MNHEY and SMNVEV (reference sequence). V lost 7 bases and J lost 2, with 13 bases in between. CDR3 length equals 14 residues. Time point meaning: newly diagnosed GD, antithyroid drugs for less than 3 months. The TCR library was prepared using RNA isolated from PBMCs. An endocrinology department in Xi'an, China, recruited the patients. Study-wide results and caveats: Researchers examined only peripheral blood and not thyroid tissue.

Construction of TCR beta libraries relied on iRepertoire HTBI primers and on Arm-PCR targeting CDR3 regions. TCRdb re-analysed the multiplex PCR reads in MiXCR, keeping a single row per CDR3 protein. The data hold approximately 540,000 distinct CDR3 sequences, with about 11% observed a single time. These same data were also listed under a study on T cells in Graves' hyperthyroidism and ophthalmopathy. As reported in that work: Diagnosing involved the use of clinical symptoms, serum thyroxine and TRAb, thyroid ultrasound and orbital computed tomography. HTBI primers were used for first-round RT-PCR of the TCR CDR3.

This TCR derives from a woman in her twenties or thirties with Graves disease. This chain links TRBV27 with TRBJ2-3; D gene unclear. The sequenced sample was peripheral blood mononuclear cells (PBMCs), obtained at new diagnosis, from a patient treated with antithyroid drugs. DNA of the CDR3: TGTGCCAGCACCCTTTTCGGCCCCACAGATACGCAGTATTTT. It encodes CASTLFGPTDTQYF.